The entry below describes one T cell receptor (beta chain). The source of the sample is a study of cytomegalovirus exposure and HLA in healthy donors. Sequencing used immunoSEQ multiplex PCR; TCRdb keeps in-frame clones, though not all of them. The sample lists some 250,000 clones, around 91% seen once, with less than 0.4% in the top ten. The germline CDR1 and CDR2 sequences are GTSNPN and SVGIG (reference sequence). CDR3 length: 14 residues. Losses at the gene ends were 4 bases for V and 5 bases for J; bases not matched to a gene: 10. Sequenced input: PBMCs. The J gene is TRBJ2-5, the V gene TRBV30; TRBD2 matches at 7 bases. The receptor comes from a woman younger than 35 in good health and CMV-seronegative. CDR3 loop: CAWNSFQGGETQYF. CDR3 nucleotide sequence: TGTGCCTGGAACAGTTTTCAGGGAGGGGAGACCCAGTACTTC.